Below are 5 T cell receptor beta chains sequenced from a single sample in a study of cytomegalovirus exposure and HLA in healthy donors. PCR involved 60 Vbeta and 13 Jbeta primers. Using immunoSEQ multiplex PCR, the repertoire was profiled, and TCRdb retains in-frame clones only, with some absent. Counted here are 98,000 or so clones, about three quarters occurring once; the ten biggest clones make up 5% to 6.5%. Sequenced sample: PBMCs. These receptors came from a man between 60 and 70 years old in good health and CMV-seropositive.

This clone was counted between two and nine times. V is TRBV18 and J is TRBJ2-5, with 10 bases matching TRBD1. V lost 3 bases, J lost 4 bases, and 8 bases stayed unmatched. Germline values: CDR1 KGHSH, CDR2 LQKENI. The CDR3 length is 16 residues. The CDR3 DNA reads as TGTGCCAGCTCACCGCCCTGGGACAGGGGAAGAGAGACCCAGTACTTC. It codes for CASSPPWDRGRETQYF.

The V and J genes are TRBV19 and TRBJ1-2, with D uncertain. Trimming removed 10 bases at V and 0 bases at J, with 9 bases between. This CDR3 comprises 12 residues. CDR1 LNHDA and CDR2 SQIVND come from the germline V gene (reference sequence). The CDR3 sequence: CATARANYGYTF. The CDR3 DNA reads TGTGCCACCGCGCGGGCTAACTATGGCTACACCTTC.

This clone turned up a few times. The V and J genes are TRBV10-3 and TRBJ2-7; 9 bases line up with TRBD1. The trim removed 6 bases at V and 2 bases at J, leaving 5 bases unmatched. Germline V gene lookup returns CDR1 ENHRY and CDR2 SYGVKD. The CDR3 covers 14 residues. The DNA of the CDR3 is TGTGCCATCAGCCCCGGGACAGGGACCTACGAGCAGTACTTC. This translates into CAISPGTGTYEQYF.

Here the CDR3 DNA reads TGCGCCAGCAGCCCCCGGGACAGGGGTAATCAGCCCCAGCATTTT. This encodes CASSPRDRGNQPQHF. This sequence joins TRBV4-1 and TRBJ1-5, with 10 bases aligning to TRBD1. CDR1 and CDR2 (germline): MGHRA, YSYEKL. Trimming at V came to 4 bases and at J to 4 bases, leaving 4 bases not matched to a gene. This CDR3 has 15 residues.

The V gene is TRBV7-3, the J gene TRBJ1-1; TRBD1 matches at 11 bases. The CDR3 length is 18 residues. V shed 2 bases and J 3 bases; nucleotides not matched to a gene: 11. Germline V gene sequence: CDR1 SGHTA, CDR2 FQGTGA. Written as DNA, the CDR3 is TGTGCCAGCAGCTTAGGGGGGACCGGGACAGGGGGATACACTGAAGCTTTCTTT. Its translation is CASSLGGTGTGGYTEAFF.